Shown below are 20 T cell receptor beta chains from a single sample sequenced in a study of OX40 agonist ivuxolimab in advanced cancers. Only in-frame clones appear in the TCRdb table, and some are missing; sequencing was by immunoSEQ multiplex PCR. Of more than 75,000 clones listed, about 88% are singletons. The specimen comprised CD4+ or CD8+ T cells sorted from blood, sampled in a trial of the OX40 agonist ivuxolimab. These receptors all stem from an adult with an advanced solid tumor such as melanoma, head and neck, liver or kidney cancer.

The chain uses TRBV13 and TRBJ2-3; D assignment may be TRBD1 or TRBD2 (5 bases each). Germline values: CDR1 PRHDT, CDR2 FYEKMQ (reference sequence). CDR3 size: 12 residues. The CDR3 is CPGWDGTDTQYF. As DNA, the CDR3 is TGTCCCGGATGGGACGGCACAGATACGCAGTATTTT.

This chain joins TRBV11-2 and TRBJ2-1; D perhaps matches TRBD1 (6 bases). Trimming pared 5 bases from V and 12 bases from J, leaving 32 bases between. The V gene's germline CDR1 is SGHAT and CDR2 FQNNGV. CDR3 size: 18 residues. DNA for the CDR3: TGTGCCAGCAGCCGAATCTCCGGTAGGCAGCGTCGAGGGGGATCGCAGTTCTTC. Protein: CASSRISGRQRRGGSQFF.

This chain links TRBV7-2 with TRBJ2-1, with D maybe TRBD1 (7 bases). Germline CDR1 reads SGHTA; CDR2 reads FQGNSA. Deletions cut 5 bases from V and 8 bases from J, with 13 bases between. The CDR3 loop spans 13 amino acids. The CDR3 spells CASSIDREDEQFF. As DNA, the CDR3 is TGTGCCAGCAGCATAGACAGGGAGGATGAGCAGTTCTTC.

The genes are TRBV6-1 and TRBJ2-7; tentative D call: TRBD2 (5 bases). V lost 5 bases and J 10 bases, leaving 21 bases between the germline ends. Germline CDR1 MNHNS, CDR2 SASEGT. This CDR3 contains 14 residues. The CDR3 is CASSTEQRLAGQYF. CDR3 bases: TGTGCCAGCAGTACTGAACAAAGACTGGCGGGTCAGTACTTC.

The chain couples TRBV18 to TRBJ2-7; 11 bases map to TRBD2. The CDR3 length is 17 residues. Per the germline V gene, CDR1 is KGHSH and CDR2 is LQKENI. J was trimmed by 6 bases and V by 6 bases; bases with no gene match: 16. The CDR3 DNA reads TGTGCCAGCTCTCAAAACTCCCGACTAGCGGGATCTGGCGAGCAGTACTTC. Residues: CASSQNSRLAGSGEQYF.

This chain connects TRBV13 to TRBJ2-4; tentative D call: TRBD1 (6 bases). The length of the CDR3 is 14 residues. V lost 5 bases and J lost 0, with 8 bases in between. Germline CDR1 reads PRHDT; CDR2 reads FYEKMQ (reference sequence). The CDR3 DNA reads TGTGCCAGCAGCCGCAGGGGAGCCAAAAACATTCAGTACTTC. Encoded protein: CASSRRGAKNIQYF.

The chain combines TRBV29-1 with TRBJ2-1, with 7 bases matching TRBD1. This CDR3 is built from 13 residues. V trimming: 4 bases; J trimming: 4 bases; junction bases outside the gene matches: 4. In germline, CDR1 is SQVTM, CDR2 ANQGSEA. The CDR3 reads CSVATGTYNEQFF. The CDR3 nucleotides are TGCAGCGTTGCGACAGGGACGTACAATGAGCAGTTCTTC.

The chain combines TRBV11-2 with TRBJ2-1; 13 bases agree with TRBD2. The germline V gene has CDR1 SGHAT and CDR2 FQNNGV. CDR3 length: 14 residues. Trimming removed 6 bases from V and 5 bases from J; junction bases left unmatched: 1. The CDR3 loop is CASRGLAGHNEQFF. The CDR3 DNA reads TGTGCCAGCAGGGGACTAGCGGGACACAATGAGCAGTTCTTC.

The V and J genes are TRBV6-6 and TRBJ2-1; 7 bases match TRBD1. The CDR3 is made up of 13 amino acids. V dropped 2 bases and J dropped 7; count of bases not matched to a gene: 2. In germline, CDR1 is MNHNY, CDR2 SVGAGI (reference sequence). Here the CDR3 DNA reads TGTGCCAGCAGTTACCACAGGGGTAATGAGCAGTTCTTC. Translation gives CASSYHRGNEQFF.

The rearrangement joins TRBV9 to TRBJ1-5; D is undetermined. V lost 6 bases and J 5 bases, leaving 9 bases between the germline ends. The germline CDR1 and CDR2 sequences are SGDLS and YYNGEE. The CDR3 has 12 amino acids. The CDR3 coding sequence is TGTGCCAGCAACAATCTATATCAGCCCCAGCATTTT. Translation: CASNNLYQPQHF.

This clone was seen repeatedly, ten times or more. This sequence joins TRBV7-8 and TRBJ1-5; D not certain. The CDR3 loop spans 16 amino acids. With 5 bases removed from V and 0 bases from J, the gap between germline ends came to 14 bases. CDR1 is SGHVS and CDR2 is FQNEAQ in the germline V gene. CDR3 region: CASSPWTGYSNQPQHF. CDR3 nucleotide sequence: TGTGCCAGCAGCCCTTGGACCGGTTATAGCAATCAGCCCCAGCATTTT.

V usage is TRBV10-3 and J usage is TRBJ2-1; D assignment may be TRBD1 or TRBD2 (5 bases each). The germline CDR1 and CDR2 sequences are ENHRY and SYGVKD. The germline V and J ends were trimmed by 3 bases and 0 bases, with 15 bases remaining between them. The CDR3 is 17 amino acids. The DNA for the CDR3 is TGTGCCATCAGTGATTCGGGACGGGAAAGCTCCTACAATGAGCAGTTCTTC. It codes for CAISDSGRESSYNEQFF.

V and J are TRBV29-1 and TRBJ1-2; 9 positions agree with TRBD1. CDR1 is SQVTM, CDR2 ANQGSEA, per germline. V lost 3 bases to trimming and J lost 7 bases; unmatched junction nucleotides: 15. The CDR3 consists of 16 residues. This CDR3 reads CSVDAGQGLSLFGYTF. The CDR3 DNA sequence: TGCAGCGTTGACGCGGGACAGGGCCTGAGTTTGTTTGGCTACACCTTC.

The chain employs TRBV7-2 and TRBJ2-7; 10 positions agree with TRBD2. Germline V CDR1 and CDR2: SGHTA, FQGNSA. Trimming removed 0 bases from V and 3 bases from J; junction bases left unmatched: 5. This CDR3 region has 16 residues. The CDR3 nucleotides read TGTGCCAGCAGCTTAGCGGCTAGCGGGAGCGTCTACGAGCAGTACTTC. It yields the protein CASSLAASGSVYEQYF.

The chain is built from TRBV30 and TRBJ1-2; no reliable D call. Germline loops: CDR1 GTSNPN, CDR2 SVGIG (reference sequence). Trimming cost V 1 base and J 4 bases, with 13 bases left between them. The CDR3 extends over 14 amino acids. The CDR3 loop reads CAWSANLVSYGYTF. The CDR3 DNA reads as TGTGCCTGGAGTGCTAACCTGGTTAGCTATGGCTACACCTTC. The whole variable domain, remainder taken from reference TRBV30 and TRBJ1-2, is SQTIHQWPATLVQPVGSPLSLECTVEGTSNPNLYWYRQAAGRGLQLLFYSVGIGQISSEVPQNLSASRPQDRQFILSSKKLLLSDSGFYLCAWSANLVSYGYTFGSGTRLTVV.

The rearrangement uses TRBV10-2 and TRBJ2-1; 13 bases are shared with TRBD2. Germline CDR1 and CDR2: WSHSY and SAAADI. V lost 6 bases, J lost 9 bases, and 11 bases stayed unmatched. This CDR3 has 16 residues. Here the CDR3 reads CASSEPTSGRGSEQFF. CDR3 nucleotides: TGCGCCAGCAGCGAGCCCACTAGCGGGAGGGGGAGTGAGCAGTTCTTC.

The chain links TRBV6-6 to TRBJ2-1; unclear D gene. The CDR3 has 14 amino acids. Trimming removed 0 bases at V and 9 bases at J, with 12 bases between. Germline V CDR1 and CDR2: MNHNY, SVGAGI (reference sequence). CDR3 DNA sequence: TGTGCCAGCAGTTACTCTGGATCACGCTTTGAGCAGTTCTTC. Translation gives CASSYSGSRFEQFF.

This clone was seen more than once but under ten times. The chain joins TRBV11-3 to TRBJ2-1; D may be TRBD2 (5 bases). V lost 1 base, J lost 0 bases, and 16 bases lay in between. The CDR3 loop spans 18 amino acids. CDR1 and CDR2 from the germline V gene are SGHNT and YENEEA. The CDR3 DNA reads as TGTGCCAGCAGCTTAGGAGCGGCGGGCGGTAGCTCCTACAATGAGCAGTTCTTC. It codes for CASSLGAAGGSSYNEQFF.

The CDR3 DNA is TGTGCCAGTAGTCAGGGACTAGCGATAGTAGGGAATGAGCAGTTCTTC. Protein sequence: CASSQGLAIVGNEQFF. The rearrangement joins TRBV19 to TRBJ2-1; TRBD2 matches at 10 bases. The length of the CDR3 is 16 residues. CDR1 and CDR2 from the germline V gene are LNHDA and SQIVND (reference sequence). Trimming took 5 bases from V and 7 from J; bases not matched to a gene: 11.

The V call is TRBV4-3, the J call TRBJ2-7; 8 positions agree with TRBD2. The length of the CDR3 is 15 residues. Germline CDR1 and CDR2: LGHNA and YSLEER. J lost 2 bases, V lost 1 base, and 4 bases had no gene match. CDR3 DNA: TGCGCCAGCAGCCAAGCAATAGCGGGAACCTACGAGCAGTACTTC. This gives the protein CASSQAIAGTYEQYF.